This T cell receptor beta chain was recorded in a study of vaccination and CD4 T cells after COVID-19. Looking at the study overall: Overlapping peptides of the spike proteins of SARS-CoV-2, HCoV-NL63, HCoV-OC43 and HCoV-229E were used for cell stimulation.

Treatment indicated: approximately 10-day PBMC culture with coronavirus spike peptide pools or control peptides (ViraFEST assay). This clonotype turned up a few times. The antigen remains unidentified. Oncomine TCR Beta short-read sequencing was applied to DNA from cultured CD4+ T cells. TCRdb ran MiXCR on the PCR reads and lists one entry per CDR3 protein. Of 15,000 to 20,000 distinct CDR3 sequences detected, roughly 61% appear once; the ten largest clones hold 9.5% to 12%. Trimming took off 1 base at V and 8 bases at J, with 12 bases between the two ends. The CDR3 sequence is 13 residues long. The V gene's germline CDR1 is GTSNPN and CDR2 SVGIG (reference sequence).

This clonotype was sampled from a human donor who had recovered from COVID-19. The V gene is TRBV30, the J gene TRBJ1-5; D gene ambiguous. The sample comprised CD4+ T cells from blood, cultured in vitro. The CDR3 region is CAWSGQEYEPQHF. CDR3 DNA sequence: TGTGCCTGGAGTGGTCAGGAATACGAGCCCCAGCATTTT.